One sample yielded the 10 T cell receptor beta chains listed below, sequenced in a study of sequential checkpoint blockade in melanoma. Repertoires were generated with immunoSEQ multiplex PCR, while TCRdb's copy carries only in-frame clones and drops some. The sample includes several thousand clones, over 25% seen only once; the top ten take around 25%. The treatment here: randomized to nivolumab then ipilimumab (arm A) or the reverse (arm B). The sequencing here drew on tumor tissue (inferred from file names), taken from a patient given nivolumab and ipilimumab in sequence. The receptors derive from a human donor with melanoma.

V is TRBV19 and J is TRBJ1-1; D gene unclear. The V end was cut by 2 bases, the J end by 6 bases, with 4 bases between. The germline gives CDR1 LNHDA, CDR2 SQIVND (reference sequence). CDR3 size: 11 residues. The CDR3 loop is CASSILSEAFF. As DNA, the CDR3 is TGTGCCAGTAGTATACTATCTGAAGCTTTCTTT.

The chain uses TRBV14 and TRBJ2-3; 8 bases map to TRBD2. The junction had 3 bases not matched to a gene; V was cut back by 6 bases and J by 1 base. CDR1 and CDR2 from the germline V gene are SGHDN and FVKESK. The CDR3 consists of 14 residues. Here the CDR3 DNA reads TGTGCCAGCAGTGTGCGGGGGGGCACAGATACGCAGTATTTT. Protein: CASSVRGGTDTQYF.

V gene TRBV19 combines with J gene TRBJ2-3, with a tentative D call TRBD1 (6 bases). Per the germline V gene, CDR1 is LNHDA and CDR2 is SQIVND (reference sequence). The CDR3 spans 13 residues. Trimming stripped 9 bases from V and 2 bases from J, with 12 bases between. The CDR3 DNA reads TGTGCCAGCTCGGACAGATCCACAGATACGCAGTATTTT. As protein: CASSDRSTDTQYF.

A remark on this clone: Other DNA sequences in this sample translate to the same CDR3. This sequence joins TRBV11-3 and TRBJ2-7; 8 nucleotides agree with TRBD2. After removal of 1 base from V and 1 base from J, the junction contained 3 bases not matched to a gene. CDR3 length: 15 amino acids. Per the germline V gene, CDR1 is SGHNT and CDR2 is YENEEA. The CDR3 is CASSLVPGGSYEQYF. The CDR3, as DNA: TGTGCCAGCAGCTTAGTTCCGGGAGGGTCCTACGAGCAGTACTTC.

The chain employs TRBV5-1 and TRBJ1-1, with 10 bases identical to TRBD1. This CDR3 contains 16 residues. CDR1 and CDR2 (germline): SGHRS, YFSETQ. With V trimmed by 5 bases and J by 1 base, 8 bases remained unmatched. The CDR3 protein is CASRTGTGVRNTEAFF. CDR3 nucleotide sequence: TGCGCCAGCAGGACCGGGACAGGGGTAAGGAACACTGAAGCTTTCTTT.

This clone was detected only a few times. The V call is TRBV11-3, the J call TRBJ2-7; D is perhaps TRBD1 (5 bases). The CDR3 covers 14 residues. V lost 2 bases and J 3 bases, leaving 11 bases between the germline ends. Germline loops: CDR1 SGHNT, CDR2 YENEEA. CDR3 residues: CASSLQADSYEQYF. For the CDR3, the DNA is TGTGCCAGCAGCTTACAGGCCGACAGCTACGAGCAGTACTTC.

At least ten counts were recorded for this clone. The V and J genes are TRBV11-3 and TRBJ1-1, with D tentatively TRBD1 (5 bases). Germline-derived CDR1 and CDR2 are SGHNT and YENEEA. Trimming shortened V by 5 bases and J by 7 bases, and 17 bases separated the two germline ends. The CDR3 loop spans 14 amino acids. The CDR3 nucleotides are TGTGCCAGCAGCCTTGTAGAGGGGCGGCGTGAAGCTTTCTTT. Protein sequence: CASSLVEGRREAFF.

The CDR3 DNA reads TGTGCCAGCAGCCCGGGGAGGCCGGGCTACACCGGGGAGCTGTTTTTT. It translates to CASSPGRPGYTGELFF. This chain links TRBV11-3 with TRBJ2-2, with D possibly TRBD2 on 6 matching bases. Trimming removed 5 bases at V and 3 bases at J, with 16 bases between. The CDR3 contains 16 residues. Germline-derived CDR1 and CDR2 are SGHNT and YENEEA.

J is TRBJ2-7 and V is TRBV23-1, with unresolved D. TRBV23-1 carries the ORF label, with uncertain function. This CDR3 contains 13 residues. V was cut by 6 bases and J by 1 base, with 10 bases left in between. The CDR3 nucleotides are TGCGCCAGCAGCCCGGAAAGGTCCTACGAGCAGTACTTC. Protein product: CASSPERSYEQYF.

V usage is TRBV5-1 and J usage is TRBJ1-1; D unclear. CDR3 length: 14 amino acids. V lost 0 bases, J lost 1 base, and 7 bases lay in between. Germline CDR1 reads SGHRS; CDR2 reads YFSETQ. The CDR3 region has the DNA TGCGCCAGCAGCTTGGCGTCCGGGAACACTGAAGCTTTCTTT. Protein product: CASSLASGNTEAFF.